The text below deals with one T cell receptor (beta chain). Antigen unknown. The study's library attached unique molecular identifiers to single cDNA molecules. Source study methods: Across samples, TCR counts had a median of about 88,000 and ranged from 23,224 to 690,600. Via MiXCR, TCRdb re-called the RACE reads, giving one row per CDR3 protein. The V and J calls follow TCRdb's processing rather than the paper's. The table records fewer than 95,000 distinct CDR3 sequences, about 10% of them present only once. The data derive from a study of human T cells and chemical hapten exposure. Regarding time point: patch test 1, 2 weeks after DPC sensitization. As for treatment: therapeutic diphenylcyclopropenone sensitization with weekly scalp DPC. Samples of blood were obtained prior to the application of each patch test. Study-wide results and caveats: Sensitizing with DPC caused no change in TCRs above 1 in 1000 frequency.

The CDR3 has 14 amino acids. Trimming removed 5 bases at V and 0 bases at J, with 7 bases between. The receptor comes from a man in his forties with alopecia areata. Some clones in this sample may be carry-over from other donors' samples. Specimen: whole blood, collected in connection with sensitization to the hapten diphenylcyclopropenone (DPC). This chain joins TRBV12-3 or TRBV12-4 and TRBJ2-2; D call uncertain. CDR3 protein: CASSDLPNTGELFF. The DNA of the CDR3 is TGTGCCAGCAGTGATCTACCGAACACCGGGGAGCTGTTTTTT.